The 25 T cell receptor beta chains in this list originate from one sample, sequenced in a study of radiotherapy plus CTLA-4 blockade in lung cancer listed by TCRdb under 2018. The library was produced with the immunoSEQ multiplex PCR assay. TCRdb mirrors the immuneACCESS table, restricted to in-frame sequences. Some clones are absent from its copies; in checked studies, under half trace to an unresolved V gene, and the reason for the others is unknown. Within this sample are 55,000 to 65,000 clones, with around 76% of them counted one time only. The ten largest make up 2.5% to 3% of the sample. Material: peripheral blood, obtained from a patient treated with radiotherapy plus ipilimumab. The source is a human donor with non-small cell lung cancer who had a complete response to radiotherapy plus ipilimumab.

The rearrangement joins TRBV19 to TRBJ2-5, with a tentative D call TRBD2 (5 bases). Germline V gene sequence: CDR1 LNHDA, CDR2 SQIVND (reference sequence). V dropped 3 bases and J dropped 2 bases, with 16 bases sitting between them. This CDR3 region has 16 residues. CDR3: CASSILGLRGQETQYF. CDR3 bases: TGTGCCAGTAGTATTCTCGGGCTCAGAGGGCAAGAGACCCAGTACTTC.

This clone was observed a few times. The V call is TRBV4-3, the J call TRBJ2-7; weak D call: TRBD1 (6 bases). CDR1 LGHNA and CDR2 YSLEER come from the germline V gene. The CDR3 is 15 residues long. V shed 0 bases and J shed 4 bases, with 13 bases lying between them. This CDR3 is CASSQELQGVYEQYF. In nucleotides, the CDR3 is TGCGCCAGCAGCCAAGAGTTACAGGGTGTGTACGAGCAGTACTTC.

As DNA, the CDR3 is TGTGCCAGTAGTATCCGGGACAGGAAACTAACCGCCGACTCTGGGGCCAACGTCCTGACTTTC. As protein: CASSIRDRKLTADSGANVLTF. The chain joins TRBV19 to TRBJ2-6; 8 bases line up with TRBD1. The CDR3 length is 21 residues. Germline-derived CDR1 and CDR2 are LNHDA and SQIVND (reference sequence). The trim removed 3 bases at V and 0 bases at J, leaving 16 bases unmatched.

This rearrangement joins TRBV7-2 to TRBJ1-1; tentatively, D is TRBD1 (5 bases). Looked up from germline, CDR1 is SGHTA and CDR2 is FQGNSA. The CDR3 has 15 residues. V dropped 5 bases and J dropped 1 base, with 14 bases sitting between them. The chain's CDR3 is CASSPGGRQNTEAFF. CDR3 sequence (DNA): TGTGCCAGCAGCCCCGGGGGTAGGCAGAACACTGAAGCTTTCTTT.

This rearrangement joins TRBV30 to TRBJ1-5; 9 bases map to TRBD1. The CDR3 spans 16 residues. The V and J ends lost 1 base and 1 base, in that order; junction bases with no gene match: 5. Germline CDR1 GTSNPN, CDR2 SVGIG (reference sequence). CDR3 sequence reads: CAWSAGTGWSNQPQHF. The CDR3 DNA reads TGTGCCTGGAGTGCGGGGACAGGGTGGAGCAATCAGCCCCAGCATTTT.

Written as DNA, the CDR3 is TGTGCCAGCAGTGGTTCTAGCGTCAATGAGCAGTTCTTC. Residues: CASSGSSVNEQFF. This chain links TRBV2 with TRBJ2-1, with a weak D call TRBD2 (6 bases). V was shortened by 4 bases and J by 6 bases, with 10 bases between the two germline ends. The CDR3 runs 13 residues. Germline CDR1 is SNHLY and CDR2 is FYNNEI. Complete variable domain (other parts from reference TRBV2 and TRBJ2-1): EPEVTQTPSHQVTQMGQEVILRCVPISNHLYFYWYRQILGQKVEFLVSFYNNEISEKSEIFDDQFSVERPDGSNFTLKIRSTKLEDSAMYFCASSGSSVNEQFFGPGTRLTVL.

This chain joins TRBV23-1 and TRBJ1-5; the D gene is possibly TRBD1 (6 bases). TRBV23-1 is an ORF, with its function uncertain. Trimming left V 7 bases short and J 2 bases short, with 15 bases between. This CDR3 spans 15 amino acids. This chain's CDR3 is CASKPGTNGNQPQHF. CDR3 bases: TGCGCCAGCAAACCAGGGACAAATGGCAATCAGCCCCAGCATTTT.

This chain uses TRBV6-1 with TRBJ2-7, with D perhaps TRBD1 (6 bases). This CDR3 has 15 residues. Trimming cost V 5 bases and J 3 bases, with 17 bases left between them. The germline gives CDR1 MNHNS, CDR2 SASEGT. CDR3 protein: CASSSADRPLYEQYF. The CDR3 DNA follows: TGTGCCAGCAGTTCGGCGGACAGACCCCTCTACGAGCAGTACTTC.

The CDR3 here is CASSRQGENTGELFF. CDR3 nucleotides: TGTGCCAGCAGCAGACAGGGGGAGAACACCGGGGAGCTGTTTTTT. V is TRBV9 and J is TRBJ2-2; 9 nucleotides align to TRBD1. Losses at the gene ends were 4 bases for V and 1 base for J; bases not matched to a gene: 2. Germline-derived CDR1 and CDR2 are SGDLS and YYNGEE. The CDR3 is 15 amino acids.

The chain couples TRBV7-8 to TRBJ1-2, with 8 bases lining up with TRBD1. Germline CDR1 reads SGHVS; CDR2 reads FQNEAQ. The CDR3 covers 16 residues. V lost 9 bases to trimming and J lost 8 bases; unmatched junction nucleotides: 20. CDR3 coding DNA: TGTGCCAGTATTATGGACAGGGTTAATATCTTGGTCGGCTACACCTTC. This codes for CASIMDRVNILVGYTF.

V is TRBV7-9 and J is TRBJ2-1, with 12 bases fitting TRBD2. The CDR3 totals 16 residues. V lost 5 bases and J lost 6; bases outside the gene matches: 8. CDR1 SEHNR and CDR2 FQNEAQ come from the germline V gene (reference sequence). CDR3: CASSPRTSGASNEQFF. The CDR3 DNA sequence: TGTGCCAGCAGCCCGAGGACTAGCGGGGCTTCCAATGAGCAGTTCTTC.

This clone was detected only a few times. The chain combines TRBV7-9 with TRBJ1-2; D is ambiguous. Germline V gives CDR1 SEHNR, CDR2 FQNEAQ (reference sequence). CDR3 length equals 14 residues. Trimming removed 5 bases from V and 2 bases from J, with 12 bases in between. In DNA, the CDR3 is TGTGCCAGCAGCCTGTCATTACAGAACTATGGCTACACCTTC. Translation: CASSLSLQNYGYTF.

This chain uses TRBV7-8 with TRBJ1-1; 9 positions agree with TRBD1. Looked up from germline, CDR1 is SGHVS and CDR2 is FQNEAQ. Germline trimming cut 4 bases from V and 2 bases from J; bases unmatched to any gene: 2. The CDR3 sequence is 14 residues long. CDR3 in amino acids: CASSSQGANTEAFF. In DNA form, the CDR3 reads TGTGCCAGCAGCTCACAGGGGGCAAACACTGAAGCTTTCTTT.

CDR3 DNA sequence: TGTGCCTGGAGCCCAGGCTACCGACAGGGACCGAACACTGAAGCTTTCTTT. This gives the protein CAWSPGYRQGPNTEAFF. The chain has TRBV30 and TRBJ1-1, with TRBD1 matching 7 bases. V dropped 3 bases and J dropped 1; count of bases not matched to a gene: 14. The V gene's germline CDR1 is GTSNPN and CDR2 SVGIG (reference sequence). This CDR3 spans 17 amino acids.

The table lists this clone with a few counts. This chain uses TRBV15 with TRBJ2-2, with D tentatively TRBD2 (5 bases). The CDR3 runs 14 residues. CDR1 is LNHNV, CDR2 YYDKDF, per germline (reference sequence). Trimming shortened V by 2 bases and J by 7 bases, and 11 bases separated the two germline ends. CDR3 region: CATSRRAAGGELFF. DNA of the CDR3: TGTGCCACCAGCAGAAGAGCGGCAGGCGGGGAGCTGTTTTTT.

The CDR3 loop is CASRKQGAGYEQYF. The CDR3 coding sequence is TGTGCCAGCAGAAAACAGGGGGCAGGGTACGAGCAGTACTTC. The chain has TRBV6-5 and TRBJ2-7, with TRBD1 matching over 9 bases. V lost 6 bases, J lost 4 bases, and 7 bases stayed unmatched. Germline lookup yields CDR1 MNHEY and CDR2 SVGAGI. This CDR3 region has 14 residues.

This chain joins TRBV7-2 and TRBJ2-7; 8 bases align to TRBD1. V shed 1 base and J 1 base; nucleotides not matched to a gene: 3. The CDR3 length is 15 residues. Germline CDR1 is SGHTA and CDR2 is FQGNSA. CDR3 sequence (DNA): TGTGCCAGCAGCTTAGGTGACAGGGGTTCCTACGAGCAGTACTTC. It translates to CASSLGDRGSYEQYF.

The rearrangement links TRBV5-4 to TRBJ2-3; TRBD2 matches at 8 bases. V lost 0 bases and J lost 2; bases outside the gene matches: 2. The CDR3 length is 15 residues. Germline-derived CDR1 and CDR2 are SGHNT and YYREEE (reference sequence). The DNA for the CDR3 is TGTGCCAGCAGCTTGGCGGGGGGGTCCACAGATACGCAGTATTTT. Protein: CASSLAGGSTDTQYF.

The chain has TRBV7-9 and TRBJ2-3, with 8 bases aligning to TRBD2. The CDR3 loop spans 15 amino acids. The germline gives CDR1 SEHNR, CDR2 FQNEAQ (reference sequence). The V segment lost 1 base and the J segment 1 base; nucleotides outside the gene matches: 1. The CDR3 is CASSLVTSGTDTQYF. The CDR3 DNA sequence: TGTGCCAGCAGCTTAGTGACTAGCGGCACAGATACGCAGTATTTT.

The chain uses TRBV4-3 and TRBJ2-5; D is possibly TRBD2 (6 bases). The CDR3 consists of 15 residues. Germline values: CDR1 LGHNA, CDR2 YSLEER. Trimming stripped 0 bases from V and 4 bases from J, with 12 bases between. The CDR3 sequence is CASSQEWGGVETQYF. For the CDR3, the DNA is TGCGCCAGCAGCCAAGAATGGGGCGGGGTAGAGACCCAGTACTTC.

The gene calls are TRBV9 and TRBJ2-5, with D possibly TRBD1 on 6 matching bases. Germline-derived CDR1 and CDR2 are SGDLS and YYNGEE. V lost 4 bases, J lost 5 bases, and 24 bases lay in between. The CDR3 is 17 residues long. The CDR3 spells CASSLRGGRIEGETQYF. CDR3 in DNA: TGTGCCAGCAGCCTTAGAGGGGGACGGATCGAGGGGGAGACCCAGTACTTC.

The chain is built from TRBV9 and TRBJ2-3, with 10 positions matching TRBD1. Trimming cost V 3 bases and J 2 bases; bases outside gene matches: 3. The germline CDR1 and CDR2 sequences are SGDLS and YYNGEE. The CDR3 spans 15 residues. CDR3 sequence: CASSADRGPTDTQYF. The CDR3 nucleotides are TGTGCCAGCAGCGCCGACAGGGGGCCCACAGATACGCAGTATTTT.

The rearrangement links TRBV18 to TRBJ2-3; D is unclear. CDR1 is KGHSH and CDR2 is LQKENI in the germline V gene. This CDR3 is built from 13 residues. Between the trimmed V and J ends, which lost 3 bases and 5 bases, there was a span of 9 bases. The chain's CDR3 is CASSPLSRDTQYF. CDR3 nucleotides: TGTGCCAGCTCACCCCTTTCGAGAGATACGCAGTATTTT.

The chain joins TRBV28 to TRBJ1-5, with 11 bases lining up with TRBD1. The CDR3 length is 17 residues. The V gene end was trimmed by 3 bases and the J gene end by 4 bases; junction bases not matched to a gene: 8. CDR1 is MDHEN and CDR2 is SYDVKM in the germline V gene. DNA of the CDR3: TGTGCCAGCAGTTTGGGCGGGACAGGGGGAAGAAATCAGCCCCAGCATTTT. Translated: CASSLGGTGGRNQPQHF. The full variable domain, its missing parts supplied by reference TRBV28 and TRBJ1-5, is DVKVTQSSRYLVKRTGEKVFLECVQDMDHENMFWYRQDPGLGLRLIYFSYDVKMKEKGDIPEGYSVSREKKERFSLILESASTNQTSMYLCASSLGGTGGRNQPQHFGDGTRLSIL.

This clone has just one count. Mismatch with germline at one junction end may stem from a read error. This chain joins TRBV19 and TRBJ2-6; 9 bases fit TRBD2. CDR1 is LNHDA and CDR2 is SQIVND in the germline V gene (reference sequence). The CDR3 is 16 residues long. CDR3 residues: CASSGGRVSGANVLAF. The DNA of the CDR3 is TGTGCCAGTAGTGGCGGGAGGGTATCTGGGGCCAACGTCCTGGCTTTC. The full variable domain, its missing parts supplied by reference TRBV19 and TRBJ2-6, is DGGITQSPKYLFRKEGQNVTLSCEQNLNHDAMYWYRQDPGQGLRLIYYSQIVNDFQKGDIAEGYSVSREKKESFPLTVTSAQKNPTAFYLCASSGGRVSGANVLAFGAGSRLTVL.